The clone carrying this T cell receptor beta chain was counted many times. This entry comes from a study of T-cell reconstitution after alpha-beta-depleted transplantation in children. This CDR3 has 16 amino acids. Germline CDR1 reads MDHEN; CDR2 reads SYDVKM. V lost 4 bases to trimming and J lost 3 bases, with 19 bases between them. During its preparation, the TCRbeta library received unique molecular identifiers. TCRdb re-called the PCR reads with MiXCR, one entry per CDR3 protein. The sample contains about 200,000 distinct CDR3 sequences, 13% to 15% of which appear only once. The J gene is TRBJ2-7, the V gene TRBV28; D not certain. The source is a human donor who donated a stem cell graft to a child with acute lymphoblastic leukemia. Sample: PBMCs from the stem cell graft donor, taken from the stem cell graft. DNA for the CDR3: TGTGCCAGCAGTTCGCGGTGGATGAGTCTTTTCTACGAGCAGTACTTC. Translated, it gives CASSSRWMSLFYEQYF.